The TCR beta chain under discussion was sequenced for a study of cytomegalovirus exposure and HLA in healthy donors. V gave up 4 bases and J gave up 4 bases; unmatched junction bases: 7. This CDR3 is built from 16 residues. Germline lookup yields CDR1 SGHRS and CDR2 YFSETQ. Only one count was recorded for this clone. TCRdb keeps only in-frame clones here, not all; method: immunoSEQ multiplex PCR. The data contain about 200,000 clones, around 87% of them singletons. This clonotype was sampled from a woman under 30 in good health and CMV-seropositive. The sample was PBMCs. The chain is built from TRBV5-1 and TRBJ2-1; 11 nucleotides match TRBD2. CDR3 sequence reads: CASSPGLAGKYNEQFF. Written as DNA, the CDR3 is TGCGCCAGCAGCCCCGGACTAGCGGGTAAATACAATGAGCAGTTCTTC.